A single sample is the source of the 17 T cell receptor beta chains below, sequenced in a study of T cells in Graves' hyperthyroidism and ophthalmopathy. TCR beta CDR3 region amplification was performed from RNA transcripts. An initial round of RT-PCR targeting the TCR CDR3 relied on the HTBI primer set. TCRdb redid the calling of the multiplex PCR reads with MiXCR, one entry per CDR3 protein. The sample lists approximately 380,000 distinct CDR3 sequences; approximately 19% were seen once. The sequenced sample consisted of blood. Receptors originate from a woman aged 18-30 years with Graves' hyperthyroidism.

Many counts were recorded for this clonotype. This chain uses TRBV6-2 or TRBV6-3 with TRBJ2-7; D gene uncertain. V was shortened by 2 bases and J by 5 bases, with 10 bases between the two germline ends. This CDR3 is built from 13 residues. Germline lookup yields CDR1 MNHEY and CDR2 SVGEGT. The CDR3 bases are TGTGCCAGCAGTTACGATGGGGTCAACGAGCAGTACTTC. It codes for CASSYDGVNEQYF.

The genes are TRBV11-1 and TRBJ2-5; 10 positions match TRBD2. Trimming cost V 5 bases and J 2 bases; bases outside gene matches: 8. The V gene's germline CDR1 is SGHAT and CDR2 FQDESV (reference sequence). The length of the CDR3 is 16 residues. The CDR3 DNA follows: TGTGCCAGCAGCCGAGGACTAGCGGCTTTTCAAGAGACCCAGTACTTC. It specifies CASSRGLAAFQETQYF.

CDR3 coding DNA: TGTGCCAGCAGTTACGGGCGTCGTGGCTACACCTTC. This translates into CASSYGRRGYTF. This chain uses TRBV12-3 or TRBV12-4 with TRBJ1-2; D is unresolved. Trimming left V 4 bases short and J 7 bases short, with 10 bases between. The CDR3 extends over 12 amino acids.

This clonotype was observed at least ten times. V is TRBV11-1 and J is TRBJ1-1; D perhaps matches TRBD1 (6 bases). The V end lost 4 bases, the J end lost 5 bases, and 11 bases lay between the germline ends. Germline values: CDR1 SGHAT, CDR2 FQDESV (reference sequence). The CDR3 runs to 13 residues. CDR3 protein: CASSYGTPTEAFF. The CDR3 region has the DNA TGTGCCAGCAGCTACGGGACACCTACTGAAGCTTTCTTT.

This clonotype was recorded many times. This chain links TRBV20-1 with TRBJ2-2; D may match TRBD1 or TRBD2 (5 bases each). This CDR3 region has 13 residues. Germline values: CDR1 DFQATT, CDR2 SNEGSKA (reference sequence). Deletions cut 2 bases from V and 4 bases from J, with 8 bases between. The CDR3 nucleotides are TGCAGTGCTAGACAGGGACCCACCGGGGAGCTGTTTTTT. Its translation is CSARQGPTGELFF.

This clonotype was recorded at least ten times. J is TRBJ1-1 and V is TRBV10-3; 7 bases are shared with TRBD1. The CDR3 has 21 amino acids. With 3 bases clipped from V and 1 base from J, the junction kept 23 bases outside the gene matches. Germline CDR1 ENHRY, CDR2 SYGVKD. CDR3 protein: CAISDSEGAKKLGPTNTEAFF. The CDR3 nucleotides read TGTGCCATCAGTGATTCGGAGGGGGCTAAAAAGCTTGGGCCGACGAACACTGAAGCTTTCTTT.

The chain joins TRBV20-1 to TRBJ2-7, with 9 bases matching TRBD1. CDR1 is DFQATT and CDR2 is SNEGSKA in the germline V gene (reference sequence). V lost 6 bases and J lost 2; bases outside the gene matches: 8. The CDR3 totals 14 residues. CDR3 amino acids: CSASGTGFPYEQYV. CDR3 sequence (DNA): TGCAGTGCATCCGGGACAGGGTTCCCCTACGAGCAGTACGTC.

This clonotype was found many times. The CDR3: CASSTGPEGQPQHF. DNA for the CDR3: TGCGCCAGCAGTACCGGGCCGGAGGGTCAGCCCCAGCATTTT. V and J are TRBV10-2 and TRBJ1-5; D not certain. V dropped 5 bases and J dropped 6 bases, with 14 bases sitting between them. Per the germline V gene, CDR1 is WSHSY and CDR2 is SAAADI. The CDR3 consists of 14 residues.

This clonotype occurred a few times. This chain connects TRBV5-1 to TRBJ1-1; no clear D gene. Deletions cut 1 base from V and 4 bases from J, with 11 bases between. The CDR3 runs to 14 residues. CDR1 is SGHRS and CDR2 is YFSETQ in the germline V gene. Written as DNA, the CDR3 is TGCGCCAGCAGCTTGTACGGCGGCGGCACTGAAGCTTTCTTT. This translates into CASSLYGGGTEAFF.

The chain couples TRBV11-1 to TRBJ2-5; D may be TRBD1 (5 bases). In germline, CDR1 is SGHAT, CDR2 FQDESV (reference sequence). Trimming shortened V by 4 bases and J by 0 bases, and 9 bases separated the two germline ends. CDR3 size: 14 residues. CDR3 in amino acids: CASSSDTYQETQYF. CDR3 bases: TGTGCCAGCAGCTCGGACACCTACCAAGAGACCCAGTACTTC.

This clonotype was detected ten times or more. The chain couples TRBV20-1 to TRBJ1-2; no reliable D call. Germline V lookup: CDR1 DFQATT, CDR2 SNEGSKA (reference sequence). There are 11 residues in the CDR3. This CDR3 reads CGKNIYNGYTF. CDR3 in DNA: TGCGGTAAAAACATTTACAATGGCTACACCTTC.

The chain combines TRBV29-1 with TRBJ1-1; TRBD1 might be the D (6 bases). This CDR3 is 13 amino acids long. The V and J ends lost 1 base and 8 bases respectively, with 14 bases between them. Germline V lookup: CDR1 SQVTM, CDR2 ANQGSEA. The CDR3 loop reads CSVEGRSGQEAFF. Here the CDR3 DNA reads TGCAGCGTTGAAGGAAGGAGTGGACAGGAAGCTTTCTTT.

This clonotype was picked up many times. The V call is TRBV2, the J call TRBJ1-5; 8 bases fit TRBD1. The CDR3 runs to 13 residues. After removal of 5 bases from V and 8 bases from J, the junction contained 5 bases not matched to a gene. CDR1 is SNHLY, CDR2 FYNNEI, per germline. CDR3: CASSRDRSKPQHF. Here the CDR3 DNA reads TGTGCCAGCAGTCGGGACAGGAGTAAGCCCCAGCATTTT.

This clonotype was observed a few times. A junction end diverges from the germline sequence, so it may reflect a read error. V and J are TRBV6-1 and TRBJ2-4; 9 nucleotides agree with TRBD1. Germline V lookup: CDR1 MNHNS, CDR2 SASEGT. This CDR3 has 20 residues. The CDR3 protein is CASSEPFRGTGRGWENIKYF. The DNA for the CDR3 is TGTGCCAGCAGTGAACCCTTTCGGGGGACAGGGAGAGGTTGGGAAAACATTAAGTACTTC.

Ten or more counts support this clonotype. The V gene is TRBV6-5, the J gene TRBJ1-2; D gene uncertain. The germline V gene encodes CDR1 MNHEY and CDR2 SVGAGI. Trimming removed 6 bases at V and 2 bases at J, with 7 bases between. This CDR3 is built from 12 residues. The CDR3 region is CASRVGNYGYTF. The CDR3 nucleotides are TGTGCCAGCAGGGTTGGGAACTATGGCTACACCTTC.

In this sample, this clonotype turned up many times. The chain combines TRBV5-1 with TRBJ2-7; 7 positions agree with TRBD1. CDR3 size: 14 residues. The V gene end was trimmed by 4 bases and the J gene end by 5 bases; junction bases not matched to a gene: 9. In germline, CDR1 is SGHRS, CDR2 YFSETQ. CDR3 bases: TGCGCCAGCAGCCTATACAGGGGAGAAGACGAGCAGTACTTC. Its translation is CASSLYRGEDEQYF. The full variable domain, completed using reference TRBV5-1 and TRBJ2-7, is KAGVTQTPRYLIKTRGQQVTLSCSPISGHRSVSWYQQTPGQGLQFLFEYFSETQRNKGNFPGRFSGRQFSNSRSEMNVSTLELGDSALYLCASSLYRGEDEQYFGPGTRLTVT.

The chain links TRBV5-1 to TRBJ1-2; D is unclear. CDR3 size: 14 residues. V lost 0 bases and J lost 3, with 9 bases in between. The V gene's germline CDR1 is SGHRS and CDR2 YFSETQ. The CDR3 bases are TGCGCCAGCAGCTTGGAGACAATAGACTATGGCTACACCTTC. It is translated as CASSLETIDYGYTF.